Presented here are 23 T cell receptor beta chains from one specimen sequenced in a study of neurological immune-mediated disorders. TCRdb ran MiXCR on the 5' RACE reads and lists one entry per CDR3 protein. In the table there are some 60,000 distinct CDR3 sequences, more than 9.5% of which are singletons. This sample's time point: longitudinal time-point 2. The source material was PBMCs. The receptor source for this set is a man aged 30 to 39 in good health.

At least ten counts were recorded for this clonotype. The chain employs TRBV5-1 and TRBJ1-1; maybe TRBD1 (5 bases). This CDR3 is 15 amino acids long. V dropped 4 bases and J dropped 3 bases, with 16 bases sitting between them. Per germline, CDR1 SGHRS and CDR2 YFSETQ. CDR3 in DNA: TGCGCCAGCAGCCCGGGCGACAGACAGTACACTGAAGCTTTCTTT. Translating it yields CASSPGDRQYTEAFF.

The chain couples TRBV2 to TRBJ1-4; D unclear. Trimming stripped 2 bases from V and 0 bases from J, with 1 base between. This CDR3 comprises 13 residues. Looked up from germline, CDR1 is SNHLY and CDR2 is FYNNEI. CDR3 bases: TGTGCCAGCAGTGAACCAACTAATGAAAAACTGTTTTTT. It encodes CASSEPTNEKLFF.

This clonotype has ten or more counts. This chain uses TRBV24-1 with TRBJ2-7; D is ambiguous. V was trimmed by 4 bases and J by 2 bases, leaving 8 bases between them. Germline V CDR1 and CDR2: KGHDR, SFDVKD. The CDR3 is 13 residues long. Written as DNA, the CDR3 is TGTGCCACCAGTGACTCCGGGCCCTACGAGCAGTACTTC. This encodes CATSDSGPYEQYF.

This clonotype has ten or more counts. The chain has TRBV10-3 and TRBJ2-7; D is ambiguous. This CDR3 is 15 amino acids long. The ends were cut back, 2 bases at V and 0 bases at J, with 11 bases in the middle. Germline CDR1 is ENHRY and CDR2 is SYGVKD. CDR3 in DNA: TGTGCCATCAGTGAGACAGAAAAGAACTCCTACGAGCAGTACTTC. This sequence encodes CAISETEKNSYEQYF.

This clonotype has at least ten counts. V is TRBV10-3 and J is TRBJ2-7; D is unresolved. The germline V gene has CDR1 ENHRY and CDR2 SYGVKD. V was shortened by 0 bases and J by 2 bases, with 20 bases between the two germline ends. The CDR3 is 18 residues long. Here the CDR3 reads CAISESSPTTAPPYEQYF. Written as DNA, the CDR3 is TGTGCCATCAGTGAGTCTTCCCCAACTACGGCACCCCCCTACGAGCAGTACTTC.

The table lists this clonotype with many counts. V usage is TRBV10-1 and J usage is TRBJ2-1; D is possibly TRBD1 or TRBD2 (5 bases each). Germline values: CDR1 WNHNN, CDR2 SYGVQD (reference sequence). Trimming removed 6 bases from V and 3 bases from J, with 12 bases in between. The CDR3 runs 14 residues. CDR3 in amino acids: CASSRDPDYNEQFF. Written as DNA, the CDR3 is TGCGCCAGCAGCCGGGACCCTGACTACAATGAGCAGTTCTTC.

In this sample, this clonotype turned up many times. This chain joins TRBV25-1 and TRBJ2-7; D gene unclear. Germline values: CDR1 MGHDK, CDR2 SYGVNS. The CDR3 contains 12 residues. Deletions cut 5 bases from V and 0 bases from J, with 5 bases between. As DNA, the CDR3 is TGTGCCAGCAGTCCTCACTCCTACGAGCAGTACTTC. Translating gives CASSPHSYEQYF.

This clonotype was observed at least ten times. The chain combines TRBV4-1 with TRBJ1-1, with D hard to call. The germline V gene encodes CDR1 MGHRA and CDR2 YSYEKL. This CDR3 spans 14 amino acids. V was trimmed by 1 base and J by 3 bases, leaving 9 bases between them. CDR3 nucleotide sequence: TGCGCCAGCAGCCAAGTGCGTACCGACACTGAAGCTTTCTTT. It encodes CASSQVRTDTEAFF.

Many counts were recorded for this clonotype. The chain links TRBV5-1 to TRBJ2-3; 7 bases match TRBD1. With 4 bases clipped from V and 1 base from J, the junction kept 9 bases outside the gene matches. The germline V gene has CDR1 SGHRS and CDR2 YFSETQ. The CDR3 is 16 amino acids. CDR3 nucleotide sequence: TGCGCCAGCAGCGGATCGACAGGGTCGGGCACAGATACGCAGTATTTT. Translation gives CASSGSTGSGTDTQYF. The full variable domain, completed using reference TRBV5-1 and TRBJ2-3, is KAGVTQTPRYLIKTRGQQVTLSCSPISGHRSVSWYQQTPGQGLQFLFEYFSETQRNKGNFPGRFSGRQFSNSRSEMNVSTLELGDSALYLCASSGSTGSGTDTQYFGPGTRLTVL.

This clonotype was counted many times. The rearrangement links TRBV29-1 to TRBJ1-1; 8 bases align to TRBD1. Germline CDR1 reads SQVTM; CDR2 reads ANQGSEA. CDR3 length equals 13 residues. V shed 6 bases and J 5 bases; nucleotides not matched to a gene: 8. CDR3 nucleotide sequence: TGCAGCGTGCTCCAGGGGGCTTGGACTGAAGCTTTCTTT. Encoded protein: CSVLQGAWTEAFF.

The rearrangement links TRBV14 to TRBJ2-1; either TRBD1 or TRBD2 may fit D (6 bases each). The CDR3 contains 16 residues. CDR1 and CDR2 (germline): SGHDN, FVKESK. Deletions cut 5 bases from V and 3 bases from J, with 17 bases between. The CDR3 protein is CASSLGGQAYYNEQFF. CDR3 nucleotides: TGTGCCAGCAGCTTGGGGGGCCAGGCCTACTACAATGAGCAGTTCTTC. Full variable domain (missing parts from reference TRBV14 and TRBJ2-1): EAGVTQFPSHSVIEKGQTVTLRCDPISGHDNLYWYRRVMGKEIKFLLHFVKESKQDESGMPNNRFLAERTGGTYSTLKVQPAELEDSGVYFCASSLGGQAYYNEQFFGPGTRLTVL.

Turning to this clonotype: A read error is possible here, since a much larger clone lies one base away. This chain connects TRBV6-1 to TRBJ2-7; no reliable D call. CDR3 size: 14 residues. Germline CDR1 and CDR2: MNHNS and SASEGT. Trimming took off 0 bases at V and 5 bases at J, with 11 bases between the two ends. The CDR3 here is CASSEALLCNEQYF. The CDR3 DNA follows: TGTGCCAGCAGTGAAGCGCTTCTGTGTAACGAGCAGTACTTC.

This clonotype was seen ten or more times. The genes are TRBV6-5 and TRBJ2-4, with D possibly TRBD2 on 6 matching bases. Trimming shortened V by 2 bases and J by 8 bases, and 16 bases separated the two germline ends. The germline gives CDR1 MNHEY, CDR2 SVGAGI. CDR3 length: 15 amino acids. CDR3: CASSYRGSSSDIQYF. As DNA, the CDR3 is TGTGCCAGCAGTTACCGGGGGAGTTCATCGGACATTCAGTACTTC.

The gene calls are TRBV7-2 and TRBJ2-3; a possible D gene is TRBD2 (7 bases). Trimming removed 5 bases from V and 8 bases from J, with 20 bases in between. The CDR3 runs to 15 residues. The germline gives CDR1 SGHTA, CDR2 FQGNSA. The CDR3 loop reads CASSPPPGGPSTQYF. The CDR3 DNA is TGTGCCAGCAGCCCTCCCCCCGGGGGGCCGTCTACGCAGTATTTT.

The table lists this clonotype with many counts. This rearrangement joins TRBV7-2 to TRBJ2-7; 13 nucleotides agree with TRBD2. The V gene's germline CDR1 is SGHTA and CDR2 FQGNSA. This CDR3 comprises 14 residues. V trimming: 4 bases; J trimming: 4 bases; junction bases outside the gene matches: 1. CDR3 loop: CASSSGLAGYEQYF. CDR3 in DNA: TGTGCCAGCAGCTCGGGACTAGCGGGATACGAGCAGTACTTC.

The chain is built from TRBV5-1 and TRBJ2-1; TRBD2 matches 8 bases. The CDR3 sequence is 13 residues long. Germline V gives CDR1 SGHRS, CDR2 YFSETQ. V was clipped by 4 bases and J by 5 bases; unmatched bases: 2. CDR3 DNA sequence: TGCGCCAGCAGCACACTAGCGGACAATGAGCAGTTCTTC. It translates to CASSTLADNEQFF.

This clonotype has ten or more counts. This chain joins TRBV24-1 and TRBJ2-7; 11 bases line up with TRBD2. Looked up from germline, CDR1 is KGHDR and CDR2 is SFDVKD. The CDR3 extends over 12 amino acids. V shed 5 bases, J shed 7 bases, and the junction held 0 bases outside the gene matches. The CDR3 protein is CATSGLAGEQYF. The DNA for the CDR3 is TGTGCCACCAGTGGACTAGCGGGAGAGCAGTACTTC.

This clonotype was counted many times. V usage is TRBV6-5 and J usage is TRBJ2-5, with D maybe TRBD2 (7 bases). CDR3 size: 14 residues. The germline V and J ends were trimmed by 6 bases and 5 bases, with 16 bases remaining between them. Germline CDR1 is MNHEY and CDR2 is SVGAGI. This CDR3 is CASSPEGGSETQYF. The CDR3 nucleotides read TGTGCCAGCAGCCCAGAGGGGGGGAGTGAGACCCAGTACTTC.

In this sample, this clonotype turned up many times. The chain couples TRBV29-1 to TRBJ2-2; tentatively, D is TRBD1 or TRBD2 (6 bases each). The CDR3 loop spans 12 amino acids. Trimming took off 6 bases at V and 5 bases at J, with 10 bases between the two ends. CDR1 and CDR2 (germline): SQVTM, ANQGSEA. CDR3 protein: CSVEGVTGELFF. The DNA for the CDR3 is TGCAGCGTGGAGGGGGTAACCGGGGAGCTGTTTTTT.

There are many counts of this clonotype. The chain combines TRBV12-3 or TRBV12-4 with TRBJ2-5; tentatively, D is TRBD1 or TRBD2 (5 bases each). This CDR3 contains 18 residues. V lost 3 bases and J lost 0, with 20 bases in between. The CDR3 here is CASSLGPGATQYQETQYF. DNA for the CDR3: TGTGCCAGCAGTTTGGGCCCCGGGGCGACCCAGTACCAAGAGACCCAGTACTTC.

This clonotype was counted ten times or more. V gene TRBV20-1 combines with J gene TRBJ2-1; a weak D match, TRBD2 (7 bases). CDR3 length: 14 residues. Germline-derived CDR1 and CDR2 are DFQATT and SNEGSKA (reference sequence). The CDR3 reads CSGEGGSSYNEQFF. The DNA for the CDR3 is TGCAGCGGCGAGGGGGGGAGCTCCTACAATGAGCAGTTCTTC.

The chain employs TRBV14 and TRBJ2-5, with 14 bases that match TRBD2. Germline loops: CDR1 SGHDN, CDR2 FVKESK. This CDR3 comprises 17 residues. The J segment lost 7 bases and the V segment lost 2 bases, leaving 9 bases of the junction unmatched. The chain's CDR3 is CASSQRLTSGRVGTQYF. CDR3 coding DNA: TGTGCCAGCAGCCAACGACTGACTAGCGGGAGGGTAGGGACCCAGTACTTC.

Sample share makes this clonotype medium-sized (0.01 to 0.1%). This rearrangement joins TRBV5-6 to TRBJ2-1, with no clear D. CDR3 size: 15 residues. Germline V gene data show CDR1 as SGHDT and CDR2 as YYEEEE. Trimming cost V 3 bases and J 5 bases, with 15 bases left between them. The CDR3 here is CASSSRTLPNNEQFF. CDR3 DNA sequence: TGTGCCAGCAGCTCCAGGACCCTACCAAACAATGAGCAGTTCTTC.